This T cell receptor beta chain is from a study of cytomegalovirus exposure and HLA in healthy donors. At the level of the study: Within the Caucasian-associated ancestry cluster were roughly 79% of the roughly 360 genotyped donors.

Trimming stripped 4 bases from V and 0 bases from J, with 14 bases between. This CDR3 contains 16 residues. Germline V gives CDR1 SGHNT, CDR2 YYREEE (reference sequence). Whereas donors were nominally healthy upon sampling, unrecorded immune exposures were probable. As concerns this clone: The antigen remains undetermined.

Notes on the study in general: Near-uniform donor sequencing depth was presumed by presence/absence analyses. Prediction of most subjects' HLA-A and HLA-B alleles by TCR beta sequences was reportedly accurate.

The primer mix had 60 Vbeta and 13 Jbeta primers. Profiled with immunoSEQ multiplex PCR; TCRdb holds only in-frame clones, not every one. This sample has about 130,000 clones, with 8.5% to 10% found just once. The receptor's source is a middle-aged man in good health and CMV-seronegative. The chain employs TRBV5-4 and TRBJ2-1; D is possibly TRBD2 (6 bases). Sequencing used PBMCs. CDR3 in DNA: TGTGCCAGCAGCCAATTCCTCGGGAGCTCCTACAATGAGCAGTTCTTC. Encoded protein: CASSQFLGSSYNEQFF.